Below, 11 T cell receptor beta chains from the same sample are listed, as sequenced in a study of shared clonotypes between healthy human individuals. TCRdb keeps only in-frame clones here, not all; method: immunoSEQ multiplex PCR. The table shows about 2.3 million clones, with 92% occurring only once. Sequencing was done on a sample of naive CD4+ T cells from PBMCs. Subset specified: CD45RA+ positively selected. The receptors stem from a man younger than 30 in good health. Some clones in this sample may be carry-over from other donors' samples.

The V gene is TRBV4-2, the J gene TRBJ2-5, with D perhaps matching TRBD2 (6 bases). CDR1 and CDR2 (germline): LGHNA, YNFKEQ. This CDR3 comprises 14 residues. V was pared by 4 bases and J by 3 bases, with 12 bases between. This CDR3 is CASSPPGEEETQYF. DNA of the CDR3: TGTGCCAGCAGCCCCCCGGGGGAGGAAGAGACCCAGTACTTC.

The gene calls are TRBV11-2 and TRBJ1-1; perhaps TRBD1 as D (6 bases). V dropped 5 bases and J dropped 1 base, with 11 bases sitting between them. Germline V gene data show CDR1 as SGHAT and CDR2 as FQNNGV. The CDR3 runs 14 residues. The CDR3 region has the DNA TGTGCCAGCAGCAAGGGGGGGGCGAACACTGAAGCTTTCTTT. Translating it yields CASSKGGANTEAFF.

As concerns this clone: Other DNA sequences in the same sample also yield this CDR3. The chain uses TRBV28 and TRBJ2-7, with D uncertain. The germline gives CDR1 MDHEN, CDR2 SYDVKM. With 5 bases removed from V and 3 bases from J, the gap between germline ends came to 8 bases. The CDR3 is 12 residues long. This CDR3 reads CASSPPGYEQYF. Written as DNA, the CDR3 is TGTGCCAGCAGTCCCCCAGGCTACGAGCAGTACTTC. The full variable domain, with the rest looked up from reference TRBV28 and TRBJ2-7, is DVKVTQSSRYLVKRTGEKVFLECVQDMDHENMFWYRQDPGLGLRLIYFSYDVKMKEKGDIPEGYSVSREKKERFSLILESASTNQTSMYLCASSPPGYEQYFGPGTRLTVT.

A remark on this clone: Other DNA variants within this sample encode the same CDR3. The V gene is TRBV9, the J gene TRBJ1-1; tentatively, D is TRBD1 (6 bases). Germline loops: CDR1 SGDLS, CDR2 YYNGEE. The CDR3 extends over 14 amino acids. The germline V and J ends were trimmed by 3 bases and 1 base, with 10 bases remaining between them. Here the CDR3 DNA reads TGTGCCAGCAGCGAGACAGGCCAGAACACTGAAGCTTTCTTT. This codes for CASSETGQNTEAFF.

The CDR3 spells CASSQAASGGPQYF. CDR3 DNA sequence: TGCGCCAGCAGCCAGGCGGCTAGCGGGGGCCCCCAATACTTC. The chain employs TRBV4-3 and TRBJ2-4, with 10 bases that match TRBD2. CDR3 size: 14 residues. V gave up 3 bases and J gave up 16 bases; unmatched junction bases: 12. The germline CDR1 and CDR2 sequences are LGHNA and YSLEER.

This chain joins TRBV6-1 and TRBJ1-5; D unclear. V dropped 4 bases and J dropped 5 bases, with 15 bases sitting between them. Germline CDR1 is MNHNS and CDR2 is SASEGT. CDR3 length equals 15 residues. The CDR3 sequence is CASSVSTALYQPQHF. The CDR3 DNA reads as TGTGCCAGCAGTGTCTCGACTGCCCTGTATCAGCCCCAGCATTTT.

This clone was found once. This chain joins TRBV28 and TRBJ2-2; D is perhaps TRBD2 (8 bases). The V end was cut by 5 bases, the J end by 4 bases, with 17 bases between. This CDR3 has 16 residues. Germline CDR1 is MDHEN and CDR2 is SYDVKM. The CDR3: CASSPGGAGGTGELFF. CDR3 coding DNA: TGTGCCAGCAGTCCCGGGGGGGCAGGGGGCACCGGGGAGCTGTTTTTT.

The V call is TRBV7-2, the J call TRBJ2-1, with 10 bases that match TRBD2. V gave up 3 bases and J gave up 3 bases; unmatched junction bases: 8. This CDR3 comprises 17 residues. Per germline, CDR1 SGHTA and CDR2 FQGNSA. The CDR3 loop is CASSFQVRTSGYNEQFF. CDR3 nucleotides: TGTGCCAGCAGCTTCCAGGTGAGGACTAGCGGCTACAATGAGCAGTTCTTC.

The CDR3 DNA reads as TGTGCCAGCACCGCCGGGGCCAACTCTGGAAACACCATATATTTT. Its protein product is CASTAGANSGNTIYF. V gene TRBV9 combines with J gene TRBJ1-3; a weak D match, TRBD1 (5 bases). Trimming removed 6 bases at V and 0 bases at J, with 13 bases between. The CDR3 is 15 residues long. Looked up from germline, CDR1 is SGDLS and CDR2 is YYNGEE. Supplemented by reference TRBV9 and TRBJ1-3, the full variable domain reads DSGVTQTPKHLITATGQRVTLRCSPRSGDLSVYWYQQSLDQGLQFLIQYYNGEERAKGNILERFSAQQFPDLHSELNLSSLELGDSALYFCASTAGANSGNTIYFGEGSWLTVV.

This clone has just a few counts. Other DNA sequences in the sample encode the same CDR3. V usage is TRBV29-1 and J usage is TRBJ2-5; unclear D gene. The V and J ends lost 4 bases and 5 bases respectively, with 2 bases between them. The CDR3 loop spans 9 amino acids. Germline-derived CDR1 and CDR2 are SQVTM and ANQGSEA. The CDR3 spells CSVGETQYF. DNA for the CDR3: TGCAGCGTTGGCGAGACCCAGTACTTC.

The chain joins TRBV7-8 to TRBJ2-5; TRBD1 aligns across 12 bases. The CDR3 sequence is 16 residues long. Germline V gives CDR1 SGHVS, CDR2 FQNEAQ. V shed 1 base and J 5 bases; nucleotides not matched to a gene: 5. The CDR3 sequence: CASSLVGTGGRETQYF. The CDR3 DNA follows: TGTGCCAGCAGCTTAGTCGGGACAGGGGGCAGGGAGACCCAGTACTTC.